A single sample is the source of the 20 T cell receptor beta chains below, sequenced in a study of regulatory T cells in long-lasting Graves disease. Indicated time point: newly diagnosed GD, antithyroid drugs for less than 3 months. There was RNA extracted from PBMCs, and the TCR library was made from it. Investigators prepared the TCR beta libraries by applying iRepertoire HTBI primers and Arm-PCR of CDR3 regions. TCRdb ran MiXCR on the multiplex PCR reads and lists one entry per CDR3 protein. The table lists 550,000 to 600,000 distinct CDR3 sequences, roughly 16% of them singletons. The sample was also linked to a second study, of T cells in Graves' hyperthyroidism and ophthalmopathy.

Sequencing was performed on peripheral blood mononuclear cells (PBMCs), taken at new diagnosis, from a patient treated with antithyroid drugs. Source of these receptors: a man in his late teens or twenties with Graves disease.

This clonotype was detected ten times or more. The rearrangement links TRBV20-1 to TRBJ2-7, with unresolved D. The CDR3 is 14 residues long. Trimming cost V 3 bases and J 0 bases, with 12 bases left between them. Per the germline V gene, CDR1 is DFQATT and CDR2 is SNEGSKA (reference sequence). In nucleotides, the CDR3 is TGCAGTGCTAGGTCCCTTTACGGCTCCTACGAGCAGTACTTC. Amino acid sequence: CSARSLYGSYEQYF.

V and J are TRBV5-6 and TRBJ2-1, with D possibly TRBD2 on 6 matching bases. Germline CDR1 and CDR2: SGHDT and YYEEEE. The CDR3 has 20 amino acids. V was pared by 4 bases and J by 2 bases, with 28 bases between. CDR3 residues: CASSRSPSTGELLAYNEQFF. CDR3 DNA: TGTGCCAGCAGCCGAAGCCCCAGCACGGGAGAGCTGTTGGCCTACAATGAGCAGTTCTTC.

Comment on this clonotype: A much larger clonotype is one base distant, so this may be a read error. The chain combines TRBV6-2 or TRBV6-3 with TRBJ2-3; possibly TRBD2 for D (5 bases). The germline CDR1 and CDR2 sequences are MNHEY and SVGEGT. This CDR3 has 16 residues. The CDR3 sequence: CASNRGITLGTDAQYF. The CDR3 bases are TGTGCCAGCAACCGGGGTATAACTCTTGGCACAGATGCGCAGTATTTT.

The table lists this clonotype with many counts. The rearrangement joins TRBV28 to TRBJ2-1; TRBD2 agrees at 14 bases. This CDR3 region has 18 residues. Looked up from germline, CDR1 is MDHEN and CDR2 is SYDVKM. Losses at the gene ends were 4 bases for V and 8 bases for J; bases not matched to a gene: 13. CDR3 nucleotide sequence: TGTGCCAGCAGTTCTTACCCCGGACTAGCGGGAGGTCAAGATGAGCAGTTCTTC. Protein sequence: CASSSYPGLAGGQDEQFF.

This clonotype was seen ten or more times. V is TRBV12-5 and J is TRBJ2-5, with 15 bases fitting TRBD2. CDR3 length: 15 amino acids. The germline gives CDR1 LGHNT, CDR2 FRNRAP. V gave up 6 bases and J gave up 4 bases; unmatched junction bases: 3. CDR3 DNA sequence: TGTGCTAGTGGCCCGGGACTAGCGGGAGGAGAGACCCAGTACTTC. This codes for CASGPGLAGGETQYF.

This clonotype was seen ten or more times. The genes are TRBV5-1 and TRBJ2-1; perhaps D is TRBD1 or TRBD2 (5 bases each). CDR3 length: 14 residues. Trimming left V 5 bases short and J 1 base short, with 10 bases between. The germline V gene has CDR1 SGHRS and CDR2 YFSETQ. The CDR3 sequence: CASRPGPSYNEQFF. CDR3 coding DNA: TGCGCCAGCAGACCGGGGCCTTCCTACAATGAGCAGTTCTTC.

This clonotype has at least ten counts. The genes are TRBV29-1 and TRBJ2-3, with D perhaps being TRBD1 or TRBD2 (5 bases each). The V and J ends lost 7 bases and 2 bases respectively, with 16 bases between them. Per germline, CDR1 SQVTM and CDR2 ANQGSEA. The CDR3 totals 14 residues. The CDR3 DNA sequence: TGCAGCGGGAGACGGGACGGAGTCACAGATACGCAGTATTTT. As protein: CSGRRDGVTDTQYF.

V and J are TRBV7-2 and TRBJ2-3; D might be TRBD1 or TRBD2, each matching 5 bases. The V end was cut by 5 bases, the J end by 5 bases, with 17 bases between. In germline, CDR1 is SGHTA, CDR2 FQGNSA. This CDR3 comprises 15 residues. The CDR3 region has the DNA TGTGCCAGCAGCCCGGGGCAGGGTCGGAGAGATACGCAGTATTTT. Translating it yields CASSPGQGRRDTQYF. The full variable domain, with the rest looked up from reference TRBV7-2 and TRBJ2-3, is GAGVSQSPSNKVTEKGKDVELRCDPISGHTALYWYRQSLGQGLEFLIYFQGNSAPDKSGLPSDRFSAERTGGSVSTLTIQRTQQEDSAVYLCASSPGQGRRDTQYFGPGTRLTVL.

This clonotype was counted between two and nine times. This sequence joins TRBV4-1 and TRBJ2-7; 16 positions agree with TRBD2. V lost 3 bases and J lost 0; bases outside the gene matches: 14. Germline values: CDR1 MGHRA, CDR2 YSYEKL. The CDR3 spans 21 residues. The CDR3 bases are TGCGCCAGCAGCCATCCCCGAGGGACTAGCGGGAGGGTGGGGAGCTCCTACGAGCAGTACTTC. Encoded protein: CASSHPRGTSGRVGSSYEQYF.

Concerning this clonotype: At one end the junction does not follow the germline gene, possibly because of a read error. V and J are TRBV14 and TRBJ1-1, with no clear D. The CDR3 covers 14 residues. Germline lookup yields CDR1 SGHDN and CDR2 FVKESK. CDR3 loop: CASSPSESNTEALF. For the CDR3, the DNA is TGTGCCAGCAGCCCCAGCGAGTCGAACACTGAAGCTCTCTTT.

V gene TRBV9 combines with J gene TRBJ2-3; the match to TRBD2 covers 9 bases. This CDR3 comprises 18 residues. Germline CDR1 and CDR2: SGDLS and YYNGEE. Trimming removed 4 bases from V and 1 base from J; junction bases left unmatched: 13. The CDR3 coding sequence is TGTGCCAGCAGCTCGGGACTAGCAGGGCCGTTCGGCACAGATACGCAGTATTTT. Amino acid sequence: CASSSGLAGPFGTDTQYF. Combining the CDR3 with reference TRBV9 and TRBJ2-3 gives the whole variable domain DSGVTQTPKHLITATGQRVTLRCSPRSGDLSVYWYQQSLDQGLQFLIQYYNGEERAKGNILERFSAQQFPDLHSELNLSSLELGDSALYFCASSSGLAGPFGTDTQYFGPGTRLTVL.

Comment on this clonotype: One end of the junction varies from germline; a read error may be responsible. The chain carries TRBV6-4 and TRBJ2-7, with 7 bases matching TRBD2. The CDR3 is 15 amino acids. Germline V CDR1 and CDR2: MRHNA, SNTAGT. CDR3 residues: CASSPRGAGSCEQYF. CDR3 in DNA: TGTGCCAGCAGTCCCCGGGGAGCGGGGTCCTGCGAGCAGTACTTC.

Concerning this clonotype itself: An end of the junction differs from the germline gene, which may be a read error. The chain carries TRBV12-3 or TRBV12-4 and TRBJ1-6; D not resolved. CDR3 length equals 14 residues. The CDR3: CANSPAGPYSPLHF. The CDR3 DNA sequence: TGTGCCAACAGTCCAGCCGGGCCCTATTCACCCCTCCACTTT.

Ten or more counts support this clonotype. The chain carries TRBV6-1 and TRBJ1-4, with 8 bases lining up with TRBD1. This CDR3 is 14 amino acids long. J gave up 8 bases and V 5 bases, and 7 bases lay outside the gene matches. Germline V gene lookup returns CDR1 MNHNS and CDR2 SASEGT. DNA for the CDR3: TGTGCCAGCAGTCATCAGGGGGCCGGGGAAAAACTGTTTTTT. It specifies CASSHQGAGEKLFF.

This clonotype was observed at least ten times. The chain carries TRBV7-9 and TRBJ2-1, with D possibly being TRBD1 (6 bases). Deletions cut 5 bases from V and 9 bases from J, with 20 bases between. The CDR3 has 15 amino acids. Germline lookup yields CDR1 SEHNR and CDR2 FQNEAQ (reference sequence). In nucleotides, the CDR3 is TGTGCCAGCAGCCAAACTCAACAGGGCAGGTCTGAGCAGTTCTTC. It yields the protein CASSQTQQGRSEQFF.

The V call is TRBV5-6, the J call TRBJ2-3, with 7 bases fitting TRBD1. Looked up from germline, CDR1 is SGHDT and CDR2 is YYEEEE. The CDR3 contains 15 residues. J gave up 4 bases and V 4 bases, and 9 bases lay outside the gene matches. CDR3 sequence reads: CASSQQGQPPDTQYF. The CDR3 region has the DNA TGTGCCAGCAGCCAACAGGGGCAGCCCCCAGATACGCAGTATTTT.

This clonotype was counted only a few times. The rearrangement links TRBV7-3 to TRBJ2-1, with D possibly being TRBD1 (6 bases). V was shortened by 4 bases and J by 12 bases, with 13 bases between the two germline ends. The germline V gene has CDR1 SGHTA and CDR2 FQGTGA. There are 12 residues in the CDR3. CDR3 sequence (DNA): TGTGCCAGCAGCTCCAGGGGTCAAGGGCAGTTCTTC. The encoded protein is CASSSRGQGQFF. The whole variable domain, filled in from reference TRBV7-3 and TRBJ2-1, reads GAGVSQTPSNKVTEKGKYVELRCDPISGHTALYWYRQSLGQGPEFLIYFQGTGAADDSGLPNDRFFAVRPEGSVSTLKIQRTERGDSAVYLCASSSRGQGQFFGPGTRLTVL.

The chain links TRBV20-1 to TRBJ2-3; 12 positions agree with TRBD2. Germline V lookup: CDR1 DFQATT, CDR2 SNEGSKA (reference sequence). The CDR3 is made up of 17 amino acids. V was pared by 3 bases and J by 3 bases, with 10 bases of the junction left unmatched. CDR3: CSARAPTSGRRTDTQYF. The CDR3 DNA is TGCAGTGCTAGGGCTCCGACTAGCGGGAGAAGAACAGATACGCAGTATTTT.

This clonotype appeared a few times. The rearrangement links TRBV6-2 or TRBV6-3 to TRBJ1-5; D remains ambiguous. V lost 5 bases and J 7 bases, leaving 9 bases between the germline ends. Germline CDR1 MNHEY, CDR2 SVGEGT. This CDR3 comprises 12 residues. CDR3 DNA: TGTGCCAGCAGTGAGTTTTTGCAGCCCCAGCATTTT. It specifies CASSEFLQPQHF.

This clonotype was seen many times. The chain is built from TRBV27 and TRBJ1-2; possibly TRBD1 for D (6 bases). V was cut by 6 bases and J by 0 bases, with 17 bases left in between. The CDR3 runs 16 residues. Germline assignment: CDR1 MNHEY and CDR2 SMNVEV (reference sequence). This CDR3 reads CASRISGVLANYGYTF. The CDR3 DNA follows: TGTGCCAGCAGAATCTCAGGGGTGCTTGCTAACTATGGCTACACCTTC.